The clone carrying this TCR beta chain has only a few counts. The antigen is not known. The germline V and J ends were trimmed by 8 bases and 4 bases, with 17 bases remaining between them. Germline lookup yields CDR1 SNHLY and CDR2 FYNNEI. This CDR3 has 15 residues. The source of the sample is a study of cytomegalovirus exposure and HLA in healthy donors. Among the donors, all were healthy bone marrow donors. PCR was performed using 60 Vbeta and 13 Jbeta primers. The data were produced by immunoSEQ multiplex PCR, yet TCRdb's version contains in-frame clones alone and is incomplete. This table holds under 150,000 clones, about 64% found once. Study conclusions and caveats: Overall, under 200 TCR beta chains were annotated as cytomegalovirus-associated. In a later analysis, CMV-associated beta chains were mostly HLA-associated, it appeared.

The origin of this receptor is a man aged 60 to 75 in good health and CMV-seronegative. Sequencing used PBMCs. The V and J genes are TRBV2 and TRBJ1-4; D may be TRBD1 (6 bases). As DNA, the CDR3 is TGTGCCAGCCACGACAGGAGCACTCATAATGAAAAACTGTTTTTT. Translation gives CASHDRSTHNEKLFF.